This T cell receptor (beta chain) stems from a study of T-cell reconstitution after alpha-beta-depleted transplantation in children. Germline CDR1 SGHTA, CDR2 FQGTGA. The CDR3 length is 14 residues. The germline V and J ends were trimmed by 1 base and 7 bases, with 14 bases remaining between them. This clonotype has only a few counts. Unique molecular identifiers were built into the TCRbeta library. TCRdb reanalysed the PCR reads using MiXCR and keeps one entry per CDR3 protein. The sample records about 540,000 distinct CDR3 sequences, approximately 20% being singletons. The sample consisted of PBMCs from the stem cell graft donor, taken from the stem cell graft. The chain joins TRBV7-3 to TRBJ2-7; tentatively, D is TRBD1 (5 bases). The sequence came from a human donor who donated a stem cell graft to a child with acute lymphoblastic leukemia. CDR3 sequence (DNA): TGTGCCAGCAGCTTAAAAGGGGATGTGGGTGAGCAGTACTTC. Translation: CASSLKGDVGEQYF.